A single sample is the source of the 26 T cell receptor beta chains below, sequenced in a study of graft-versus-host responses after intestinal transplantation. No antigen is known for these receptors. TCRdb's copy holds only in-frame clones and misses some; the assay was immunoSEQ multiplex PCR. The top ten hold approximately 1% of the sample, which has around 100,000 clones, 85% to 95% seen once. This material consisted of unstimulated CD8+ T cells sorted from spleen or lymph node cells, taken before transplant. The receptors derive from a human donor who was the organ donor for an intestinal transplant.

The genes are TRBV5-4 and TRBJ2-2; the match to TRBD2 covers 13 bases. Unmatched junction bases numbered 5, after V lost 2 bases and J lost 1 base. This CDR3 spans 18 amino acids. Germline V gene lookup returns CDR1 SGHNT and CDR2 YYREEE (reference sequence). The DNA for the CDR3 is TGTGCCAGCAGCTTATTACTAGCGGGAGGGCTGAACACCGGGGAGCTGTTTTTT. Its protein is CASSLLLAGGLNTGELFF.

The chain links TRBV11-2 to TRBJ2-3, with TRBD2 identical over 16 bases. Germline loops: CDR1 SGHAT, CDR2 FQNNGV. V was clipped by 3 bases and J by 3 bases; unmatched bases: 6. There are 18 residues in the CDR3. CDR3 DNA sequence: TGTGCCAGCAGCTTTGGGACTAGCGGGAGGGCCGGTACAGATACGCAGTATTTT. This translates into CASSFGTSGRAGTDTQYF.

V usage is TRBV27 and J usage is TRBJ1-5, with D possibly matching TRBD1 (5 bases). Trimming took 6 bases from V and 2 from J, leaving 8 bases between them. Germline assignment: CDR1 MNHEY and CDR2 SMNVEV (reference sequence). There are 13 residues in the CDR3. CDR3: CASSGDGNQPQHF. In DNA form, the CDR3 reads TGTGCCAGCAGCGGGGACGGCAATCAGCCCCAGCATTTT.

The genes are TRBV30 and TRBJ2-7; D gene uncertain. Trimming removed 0 bases at V and 6 bases at J, with 6 bases between. CDR3 length: 11 residues. Germline CDR1 is GTSNPN and CDR2 is SVGIG (reference sequence). The CDR3 nucleotides are TGTGCCTGGAGTGTAGTAGGCGAGCAGTACTTC. It encodes CAWSVVGEQYF.

This rearrangement joins TRBV27 to TRBJ2-1; tentative D call: TRBD1 (7 bases). Germline loops: CDR1 MNHEY, CDR2 SMNVEV (reference sequence). The CDR3 is made up of 14 amino acids. Trimming left V 6 bases short and J 2 bases short, with 11 bases between. The CDR3 bases are TGTGCCAGCAGCTCAGGGGGGCCCTACAATGAGCAGTTCTTC. It encodes CASSSGGPYNEQFF.

The chain couples TRBV4-1 to TRBJ2-5, with 7 bases aligning to TRBD2. The V gene end was trimmed by 1 base and the J gene end by 7 bases; junction bases not matched to a gene: 3. CDR1 and CDR2 from the germline V gene are MGHRA and YSYEKL. CDR3 length equals 13 residues. CDR3 DNA sequence: TGCGCCAGCAGCCAAGTTGGGGAGGGGACCCAGTACTTC. It encodes CASSQVGEGTQYF.

The rearrangement uses TRBV11-2 and TRBJ2-1, with 7 bases matching TRBD1. J lost 2 bases, V lost 1 base, and 11 bases had no gene match. This CDR3 is built from 18 residues. CDR1 and CDR2 (germline): SGHAT, FQNNGV. The CDR3 bases are TGTGCCAGCAGCTTAGTCCCGGGAAGGGGGCTTCCCTACAATGAGCAGTTCTTC. Protein product: CASSLVPGRGLPYNEQFF.

The chain couples TRBV27 to TRBJ2-2; possible D gene TRBD2, 6 bases. This CDR3 spans 14 amino acids. The V gene lost 6 bases and the J gene lost 4 bases, with 12 bases spanning the gap. Germline lookup yields CDR1 MNHEY and CDR2 SMNVEV (reference sequence). CDR3 loop: CASSHRGSTGELFF. As DNA, the CDR3 is TGTGCCAGCAGCCATCGGGGGTCCACCGGGGAGCTGTTTTTT.

This clone appeared once. The chain uses TRBV11-2 and TRBJ2-3, with 7 bases identical to TRBD2. This CDR3 has 16 residues. From germline, CDR1 is SGHAT and CDR2 FQNNGV. The J segment lost 5 bases and the V segment lost 6 bases, leaving 14 bases of the junction unmatched. The CDR3 loop is CASRPGGGGLLDTQYF. The DNA of the CDR3 is TGTGCCAGCAGGCCTGGGGGGGGAGGGCTCCTAGATACGCAGTATTTT.

The chain uses TRBV7-2 and TRBJ2-1, with 15 bases fitting TRBD2. Germline V gene sequence: CDR1 SGHTA, CDR2 FQGNSA. CDR3 length: 18 amino acids. J gave up 5 bases and V 2 bases, and 7 bases lay outside the gene matches. In DNA, the CDR3 is TGTGCCAGCAGCTTAACCCCGGGACTAGCGGGAGGCCACAATGAGCAGTTCTTC. Residues: CASSLTPGLAGGHNEQFF. Looking up the rest from reference TRBV7-2 and TRBJ2-1 gives the full variable domain: GAGVSQSPSNKVTEKGKDVELRCDPISGHTALYWYRQSLGQGLEFLIYFQGNSAPDKSGLPSDRFSAERTGGSVSTLTIQRTQQEDSAVYLCASSLTPGLAGGHNEQFFGPGTRLTVL.

The rearrangement uses TRBV9 and TRBJ1-1; D not resolved. The CDR3 loop spans 10 amino acids. Germline values: CDR1 SGDLS, CDR2 YYNGEE. The V end was cut by 5 bases, the J end by 7 bases, with 6 bases between. Written as DNA, the CDR3 is TGTGCCAGCAGGTTTTATGAAGCTTTCTTT. It is translated as CASRFYEAFF.

J is TRBJ1-4 and V is TRBV28, with TRBD1 as a possible D gene (5 bases). The CDR3 length is 15 residues. Trimming cost V 8 bases and J 7 bases, with 20 bases left between them. Per the germline V gene, CDR1 is MDHEN and CDR2 is SYDVKM. The CDR3 DNA follows: TGTGCCAGCGAACCCAGGGATAGACCAGGTGAAAAACTGTTTTTT. It is translated as CASEPRDRPGEKLFF. The full variable domain, in which reference TRBV28 and TRBJ1-4 provide the parts outside the CDR3, is DVKVTQSSRYLVKRTGEKVFLECVQDMDHENMFWYRQDPGLGLRLIYFSYDVKMKEKGDIPEGYSVSREKKERFSLILESASTNQTSMYLCASEPRDRPGEKLFFGSGTQLSVL.

This CDR3 reads CASSFQTGYEQYF. The CDR3, as DNA: TGTGCCAGCAGTTTTCAGACAGGATACGAGCAGTACTTC. The rearrangement uses TRBV6-5 and TRBJ2-7, with a tentative D call TRBD1 (6 bases). The germline V gene has CDR1 MNHEY and CDR2 SVGAGI. Trimming left V 4 bases short and J 4 bases short, with 11 bases between. The CDR3 contains 13 residues.

V usage is TRBV18 and J usage is TRBJ2-7; no clear D gene. The CDR3 is 15 residues long. Germline-derived CDR1 and CDR2 are KGHSH and LQKENI. The ends were cut back, 2 bases at V and 5 bases at J, with 16 bases in the middle. The CDR3 nucleotides are TGTGCCAGCTCACCAACGGACGGTGCCCCCCACGAGCAGTACTTC. Protein: CASSPTDGAPHEQYF.

V usage is TRBV13 and J usage is TRBJ2-3; perhaps TRBD2 as D (6 bases). Trimming took 0 bases from V and 5 from J, leaving 24 bases between them. The germline V gene encodes CDR1 PRHDT and CDR2 FYEKMQ (reference sequence). The CDR3 sequence is 19 residues long. This CDR3 reads CASSLGLASVRKEGDTQYF. CDR3 in DNA: TGTGCCAGCAGCTTAGGTCTGGCTAGCGTACGCAAAGAGGGAGATACGCAGTATTTT.

V gene TRBV6-6 combines with J gene TRBJ2-1; a weak D match, TRBD1 (6 bases). V gave up 0 bases and J gave up 0 bases, with 9 bases separating them. The CDR3 covers 16 residues. Germline CDR1 MNHNY, CDR2 SVGAGI (reference sequence). CDR3 sequence (DNA): TGTGCCAGCAGTTACTCTGTAGGGGGCTCCTACAATGAGCAGTTCTTC. Amino acid sequence: CASSYSVGGSYNEQFF.

V usage is TRBV6-6 and J usage is TRBJ2-5; TRBD1 is a possible D gene (6 bases). V shed 2 bases and J shed 9 bases, with 22 bases lying between them. CDR1 and CDR2 from the germline V gene are MNHNY and SVGAGI (reference sequence). This CDR3 is 16 amino acids long. The CDR3 bases are TGTGCCAGCAGTTACCCGGGACAATGGATAACGAGACCCCAGTACTTC. Translated, it gives CASSYPGQWITRPQYF.

V gene TRBV19 combines with J gene TRBJ2-5, with 8 bases fitting TRBD1. Trimming took 5 bases from V and 4 from J; bases not matched to a gene: 3. This CDR3 spans 13 amino acids. Germline lookup yields CDR1 LNHDA and CDR2 SQIVND (reference sequence). CDR3 loop: CASSPGTGETQYF. DNA for the CDR3: TGTGCCAGTAGTCCCGGGACAGGAGAGACCCAGTACTTC.

The V call is TRBV19, the J call TRBJ2-1; TRBD2 matches 7 bases. V shed 6 bases and J 9 bases; nucleotides not matched to a gene: 14. The germline CDR1 and CDR2 sequences are LNHDA and SQIVND (reference sequence). The CDR3 consists of 15 residues. The CDR3 DNA is TGTGCCAGTAGGCTACTAGCGACCCAAAAAATTGAGCAGTTCTTC. Translated, it gives CASRLLATQKIEQFF.

The V and J genes are TRBV4-1 and TRBJ2-1, with 7 bases identical to TRBD2. Germline-derived CDR1 and CDR2 are MGHRA and YSYEKL. Trimming took 2 bases from V and 0 from J; bases not matched to a gene: 7. CDR3 length equals 17 residues. The CDR3: CASSQKLSGNSYNEQFF. CDR3 DNA sequence: TGCGCCAGCAGCCAAAAACTAAGCGGGAACTCCTACAATGAGCAGTTCTTC.

The chain recombines TRBV9 with TRBJ2-1; D possibly corresponds to TRBD1 (5 bases). Per germline, CDR1 SGDLS and CDR2 YYNGEE. There are 17 residues in the CDR3. Trimming removed 0 bases at V and 4 bases at J, with 17 bases between. The DNA for the CDR3 is TGTGCCAGCAGCGTAGCTCAACGTGTCAGGGCGTACAATGAGCAGTTCTTC. It specifies CASSVAQRVRAYNEQFF.

This chain connects TRBV4-1 to TRBJ2-1, with 8 bases identical to TRBD2. The V and J ends lost 6 bases and 2 bases, in that order; junction bases with no gene match: 6. This CDR3 has 15 amino acids. Per the germline V gene, CDR1 is MGHRA and CDR2 is YSYEKL. The CDR3: CASRPTSGTYNEQFF. DNA of the CDR3: TGCGCCAGCAGACCTACTAGCGGAACCTACAATGAGCAGTTCTTC.

As regards this clone: In the same sample, other DNA sequences code for this CDR3. This chain joins TRBV28 and TRBJ2-3; D is unresolved. V lost 3 bases and J lost 3, with 10 bases in between. CDR3 length: 14 residues. CDR1 MDHEN and CDR2 SYDVKM come from the germline V gene. Here the CDR3 DNA reads TGTGCCAGCAGTTTGGCGAGATCTACAGATACGCAGTATTTT. This encodes CASSLARSTDTQYF. The whole variable domain, filled in from reference TRBV28 and TRBJ2-3, reads DVKVTQSSRYLVKRTGEKVFLECVQDMDHENMFWYRQDPGLGLRLIYFSYDVKMKEKGDIPEGYSVSREKKERFSLILESASTNQTSMYLCASSLARSTDTQYFGPGTRLTVL.

The rearrangement uses TRBV19 and TRBJ1-1; D remains unclear. Germline CDR1 is LNHDA and CDR2 is SQIVND (reference sequence). The CDR3 covers 13 residues. The ends were cut back, 3 bases at V and 1 base at J, with 6 bases in the middle. CDR3 DNA sequence: TGTGCCAGTAGTATCTTTGGGAACACTGAAGCTTTCTTT. It codes for CASSIFGNTEAFF. The whole variable domain, filled in from reference TRBV19 and TRBJ1-1, reads DGGITQSPKYLFRKEGQNVTLSCEQNLNHDAMYWYRQDPGQGLRLIYYSQIVNDFQKGDIAEGYSVSREKKESFPLTVTSAQKNPTAFYLCASSIFGNTEAFFGQGTRLTVV.

As concerns this clone: Other nucleotide sequences in the sample specify the same CDR3. The rearrangement joins TRBV9 to TRBJ2-2; D remains ambiguous. The CDR3 runs to 13 residues. V lost 0 bases and J 6 bases, leaving 6 bases between the germline ends. Germline values: CDR1 SGDLS, CDR2 YYNGEE. The CDR3 is CASSVGGAGELFF. CDR3 DNA sequence: TGTGCCAGCAGCGTAGGTGGCGCCGGGGAGCTGTTTTTT.

In DNA, the CDR3 is TGTGCCAGCAGCCCCGGAGGGTTTGGTACTGAAGCTTTCTTT. The encoded protein is CASSPGGFGTEAFF. The chain couples TRBV7-8 to TRBJ1-1, with D unresolved. CDR1 is SGHVS and CDR2 is FQNEAQ in the germline V gene. The CDR3 contains 14 residues. Trimming pared 5 bases from V and 5 bases from J, leaving 15 bases between.